These 7 T cell receptor beta chains originate from one sample sequenced in a study of blood T cell repertoires in COVID-19 (dated by TCRdb to the early 2020s). The library was generated by the immunoSEQ multiplex PCR assay. This immuneACCESS table, as held by TCRdb, lists in-frame sequences with V and J called but not all clones. Of the missing ones, under half trace to an unresolved V gene in checked studies; the others have no known cause. Present in this sample are a few hundred thousand clones, 82% of which were seen just once. The top ten clonotypes cover about 3.8% of the sample. Sample: peripheral blood. Receptors originate from a woman aged 80 or over with acute or convalescent COVID-19.

The chain uses TRBV7-2 and TRBJ2-2; 10 bases agree with TRBD1. J was trimmed by 7 bases and V by 5 bases; bases with no gene match: 4. CDR3 size: 14 residues. Looked up from germline, CDR1 is SGHTA and CDR2 is FQGNSA. CDR3 in amino acids: CASSAGQGVGELFF. CDR3 coding DNA: TGTGCCAGCAGCGCAGGACAGGGGGTCGGGGAGCTGTTTTTT.

The chain has TRBV7-9 and TRBJ1-1; D is perhaps TRBD1 (6 bases). This CDR3 region has 13 residues. V dropped 1 base and J dropped 11 bases, with 14 bases sitting between them. Germline CDR1 reads SEHNR; CDR2 reads FQNEAQ (reference sequence). The CDR3 spells CASSLEDSSFAFF. CDR3 DNA: TGTGCCAGCAGCTTAGAGGACAGCTCGTTTGCTTTCTTT.

The sample holds one count of this clone. The CDR3 reads CASSLGQGTEKLFF. The CDR3 nucleotides read TGTGCCAGCAGCTTGGGACAGGGGACTGAAAAACTGTTTTTT. V gene TRBV7-9 combines with J gene TRBJ1-4; 10 bases match TRBD1. With V trimmed by 3 bases and J by 7 bases, 2 bases remained unmatched. Germline CDR1 and CDR2: SEHNR and FQNEAQ (reference sequence). The CDR3 runs 14 residues.

V gene TRBV5-6 combines with J gene TRBJ1-1; perhaps TRBD1 as D (5 bases). The V gene's germline CDR1 is SGHDT and CDR2 YYEEEE. V lost 5 bases to trimming and J lost 4 bases, with 15 bases between them. The CDR3 spans 14 residues. The CDR3 reads CASSRMETGTEAFF. The CDR3 region has the DNA TGTGCCAGCAGTCGCATGGAAACAGGCACTGAAGCTTTCTTT.

Only a few counts were recorded for this clone. The J gene is TRBJ1-6, the V gene TRBV14, with 7 bases matching TRBD1. Looked up from germline, CDR1 is SGHDN and CDR2 is FVKESK. CDR3 length: 15 amino acids. Trimming cost V 4 bases and J 4 bases; bases outside gene matches: 4. The CDR3 is CASSRQGQYNSPLHF. The DNA for the CDR3 is TGTGCCAGCAGCCGGCAGGGACAGTATAATTCACCCCTCCACTTT.

The V and J genes are TRBV4-2 and TRBJ2-1; the match to TRBD2 covers 8 bases. The germline V gene encodes CDR1 LGHNA and CDR2 YNFKEQ. Trimming cost V 1 base and J 2 bases; bases outside gene matches: 1. This CDR3 region has 15 residues. Here the CDR3 reads CASSQGGLAYNEQFF. In DNA, the CDR3 is TGTGCCAGCAGCCAAGGGGGACTAGCCTACAATGAGCAGTTCTTC.

The chain recombines TRBV5-5 with TRBJ1-1; weak D call: TRBD1 (5 bases). Trimming stripped 4 bases from V and 0 bases from J, with 10 bases between. CDR3 length: 14 amino acids. Germline V gene lookup returns CDR1 SGHKS and CDR2 YYEKEE (reference sequence). The chain's CDR3 is CASSPGGLNTEAFF. DNA of the CDR3: TGTGCCAGCAGCCCGGGGGGACTGAACACTGAAGCTTTCTTT. Looking up the rest from reference TRBV5-5 and TRBJ1-1 gives the full variable domain: DAGVTQSPTHLIKTRGQQVTLRCSPISGHKSVSWYQQVLGQGPQFIFQYYEKEERGRGNFPDRFSARQFPNYSSELNVNALLLGDSALYLCASSPGGLNTEAFFGQGTRLTVV.